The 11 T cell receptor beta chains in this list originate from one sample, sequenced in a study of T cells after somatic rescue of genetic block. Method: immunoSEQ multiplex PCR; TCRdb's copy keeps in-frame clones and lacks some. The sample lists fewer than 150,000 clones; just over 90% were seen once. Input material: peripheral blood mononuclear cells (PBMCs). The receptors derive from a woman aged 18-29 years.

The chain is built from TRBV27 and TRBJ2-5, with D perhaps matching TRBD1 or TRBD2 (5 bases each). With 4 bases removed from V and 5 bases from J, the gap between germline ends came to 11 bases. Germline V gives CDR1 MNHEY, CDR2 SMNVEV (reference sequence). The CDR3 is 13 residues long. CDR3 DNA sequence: TGTGCCAGCAGTTCAGGGAGTAAGGAGACCCAGTACTTC. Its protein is CASSSGSKETQYF.

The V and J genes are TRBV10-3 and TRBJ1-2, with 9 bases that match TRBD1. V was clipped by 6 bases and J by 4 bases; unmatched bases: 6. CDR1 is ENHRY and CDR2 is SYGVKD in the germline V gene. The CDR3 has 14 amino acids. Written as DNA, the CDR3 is TGTGCCATCAGAACCGGGACAGGGACCTATGGCTACACCTTC. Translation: CAIRTGTGTYGYTF.

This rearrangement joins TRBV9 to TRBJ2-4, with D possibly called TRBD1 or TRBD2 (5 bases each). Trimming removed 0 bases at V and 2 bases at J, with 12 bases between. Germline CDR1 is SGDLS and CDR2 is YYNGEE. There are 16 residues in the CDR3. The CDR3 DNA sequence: TGTGCCAGCAGCGTAGAATTAAGGGACCCCAAAAACATTCAGTACTTC. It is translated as CASSVELRDPKNIQYF.

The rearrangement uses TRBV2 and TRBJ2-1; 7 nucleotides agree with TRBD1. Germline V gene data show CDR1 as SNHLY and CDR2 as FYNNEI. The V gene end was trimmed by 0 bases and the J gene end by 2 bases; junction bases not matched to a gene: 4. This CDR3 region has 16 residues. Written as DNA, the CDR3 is TGTGCCAGCAGTGAAGCGTCAGGACAGGCCTACAATGAGCAGTTCTTC. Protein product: CASSEASGQAYNEQFF. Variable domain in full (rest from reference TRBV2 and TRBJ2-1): EPEVTQTPSHQVTQMGQEVILRCVPISNHLYFYWYRQILGQKVEFLVSFYNNEISEKSEIFDDQFSVERPDGSNFTLKIRSTKLEDSAMYFCASSEASGQAYNEQFFGPGTRLTVL.

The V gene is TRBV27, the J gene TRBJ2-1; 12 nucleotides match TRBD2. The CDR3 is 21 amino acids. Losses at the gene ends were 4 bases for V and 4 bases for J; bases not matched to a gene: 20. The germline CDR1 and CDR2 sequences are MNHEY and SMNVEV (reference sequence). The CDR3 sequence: CASSSNRGTSGGTRGYNEQFF. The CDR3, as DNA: TGTGCCAGCAGTTCCAACCGGGGAACTAGCGGGGGGACCCGGGGATACAATGAGCAGTTCTTC.

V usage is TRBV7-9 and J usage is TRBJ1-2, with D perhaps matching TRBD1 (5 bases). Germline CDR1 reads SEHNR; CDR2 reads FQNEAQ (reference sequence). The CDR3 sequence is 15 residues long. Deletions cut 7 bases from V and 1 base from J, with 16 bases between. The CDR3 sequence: CASNAQDLSNYGYTF. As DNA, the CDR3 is TGTGCCAGCAACGCACAGGACCTTAGTAACTATGGCTACACCTTC.

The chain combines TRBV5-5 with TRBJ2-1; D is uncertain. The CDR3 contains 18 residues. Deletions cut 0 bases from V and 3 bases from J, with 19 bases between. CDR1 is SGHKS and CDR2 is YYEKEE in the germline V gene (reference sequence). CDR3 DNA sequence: TGTGCCAGCAGCTTGGCCCCATCGGTCCAGCTCCTCTACAATGAGCAGTTCTTC. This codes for CASSLAPSVQLLYNEQFF.

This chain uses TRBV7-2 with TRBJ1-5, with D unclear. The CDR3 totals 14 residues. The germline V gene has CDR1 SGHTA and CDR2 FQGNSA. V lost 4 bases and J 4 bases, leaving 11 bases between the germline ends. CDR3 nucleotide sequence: TGTGCCAGCAGCTCCCCGGGGAGAAATCAGCCCCAGCATTTT. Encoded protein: CASSSPGRNQPQHF.

This chain's CDR3 is CASSPNWGNQPQHF. The CDR3 coding sequence is TGTGCCAGCAGCCCTAACTGGGGCAATCAGCCCCAGCATTTT. The chain recombines TRBV7-2 with TRBJ1-5; D call uncertain. From germline, CDR1 is SGHTA and CDR2 FQGNSA. V was pared by 5 bases and J by 2 bases, with 10 bases between. The CDR3 spans 14 residues.

The CDR3 DNA is TGTGCCAGCACCCGCCTTGGCCCCCCAACCCAATCCTACGAGCAGTACTTC. Its protein product is CASTRLGPPTQSYEQYF. The chain employs TRBV2 and TRBJ2-7; D is undetermined. Germline assignment: CDR1 SNHLY and CDR2 FYNNEI. Trimming removed 7 bases at V and 1 base at J, with 23 bases between. The CDR3 contains 17 residues.

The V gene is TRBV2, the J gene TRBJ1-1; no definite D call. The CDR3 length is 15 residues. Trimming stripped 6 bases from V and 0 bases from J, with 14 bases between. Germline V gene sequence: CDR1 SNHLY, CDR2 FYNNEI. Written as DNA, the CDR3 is TGTGCCAGCAGGGGAACTACACAGATGAACACTGAAGCTTTCTTT. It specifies CASRGTTQMNTEAFF.